This T cell receptor (beta chain) is drawn from a study of blood T cell repertoires in COVID-19. Study at large: Some COVID-19 samples were acute and others convalescent; all came from the United States, Italy and Spain. Sample material is recorded as cDNA or gDNA derived from T cells, B-cell-depleted T cells, or PBMCs.

Original analysis: Amplification from reference gene primers served as the basis for estimated nucleated cell counts. The table came from immunoSEQ multiplex PCR; TCRdb's copy has only in-frame clones and leaves some out. From that table come the V and J calls and clone size; the DNA was used to work out D and trimming. The sample consists of fewer than 200,000 clones, roughly 80% of them appearing once. CDR1 KGHSH and CDR2 LQKENI come from the germline V gene. V was pared by 3 bases and J by 4 bases, with 11 bases between. The CDR3 spans 14 residues. The sample comprised peripheral blood. The chain is built from TRBV18 and TRBJ2-3; perhaps TRBD1 as D (6 bases). The receptor comes from a man in his 70s with active or convalescent COVID-19. CDR3: CASSPGDTSDTQYF. In nucleotides, the CDR3 is TGTGCCAGCTCACCGGGGGACACCTCAGATACGCAGTATTTT.